Following are 22 T cell receptor beta chains from one sample sequenced in a study of T cell repertoires in cytomegalovirus infection (dated by TCRdb to the late 2010s). These receptors have no known antigen. The label giving this sample's treatment or condition can be read as: in vitro stimulation with specific CMV peptide epitopes to enrich CMV-specific T cells. Sequencing was performed on an Illumina HiSeq 1500. In-frame beta chains were kept once TCRdb had trimmed the public reads at Q25 with fastp and called clones with MiXCR. Merged by CDR3 protein, the rows form single entries marked with the most common genes and DNA. For this sample there are fewer than 1,000,000 distinct CDR3 sequences; under 40% appear just once. The biggest ten clones account for about an eighth of the sample. Here the sequenced sample was cultured CD8+ T cells from PBMCs, taken from culture after CMV antigen stimulation. Source of these receptors: a human donor in good health (CMV status not recorded). Some clones in this sample may be carry-over from other donors' samples.

There are a few counts of this clonotype. The chain is built from TRBV27 and TRBJ2-1; perhaps TRBD2 as D (5 bases). The V and J ends lost 8 bases and 7 bases respectively, with 15 bases between them. The germline V gene encodes CDR1 MNHEY and CDR2 SMNVEV (reference sequence). CDR3 length equals 13 residues. The CDR3 loop is CASFGGGRNEQFF. CDR3 sequence (DNA): TGTGCCAGCTTCGGTGGAGGTCGGAATGAGCAGTTCTTC.

Concerning this clonotype: A read error may be the cause here, since a much bigger clone is one base away. V is TRBV10-3 and J is TRBJ2-5, with TRBD1 as a possible D gene (5 bases). CDR1 is ENHRY, CDR2 SYGVKD, per germline. The CDR3 has 14 amino acids. The V end lost 3 bases, the J end lost 5 bases, and 13 bases lay between the germline ends. The CDR3 loop is CAISDDSSWETQYF. The CDR3 DNA reads TGTGCCATCAGTGACGACAGCTCCTGGGAGACCCAGTACTTC.

This clonotype was counted only a few times. The V gene is TRBV27, the J gene TRBJ2-3, with 9 bases lining up with TRBD1. This CDR3 spans 14 amino acids. With 5 bases clipped from V and 2 bases from J, the junction kept 2 bases outside the gene matches. Per germline, CDR1 MNHEY and CDR2 SMNVEV (reference sequence). The CDR3 bases are TGTGCCAGCAGTGGGACAGGGACCACAGATACGCAGTATTTT. Protein: CASSGTGTTDTQYF.

V usage is TRBV6-2 or TRBV6-3 and J usage is TRBJ2-1; 8 nucleotides line up with TRBD2. Germline V lookup: CDR1 MNHEY, CDR2 SVGEGT. V lost 4 bases to trimming and J lost 14 bases; unmatched junction nucleotides: 10. The CDR3 sequence is 13 residues long. The CDR3 sequence: CASSSGLASREFF. The CDR3 DNA is TGTGCCAGCAGTTCTGGACTAGCCTCCAGGGAGTTCTTC.

This clonotype appeared a few times. In DNA form, the CDR3 reads TGTGCCAGTAGTACCAACCGGCTGGGACTAGAGTCATACGAGCAGTACTTC. Residues: CASSTNRLGLESYEQYF. The chain has TRBV19 and TRBJ2-7; 8 bases match TRBD2. Germline CDR1 LNHDA, CDR2 SQIVND (reference sequence). With 4 bases clipped from V and 4 bases from J, the junction kept 15 bases outside the gene matches. This CDR3 is 17 amino acids long. Filled out from reference TRBV19 and TRBJ2-7, the complete variable domain reads DGGITQSPKYLFRKEGQNVTLSCEQNLNHDAMYWYRQDPGQGLRLIYYSQIVNDFQKGDIAEGYSVSREKKESFPLTVTSAQKNPTAFYLCASSTNRLGLESYEQYFGPGTRLTVT.

This clonotype was seen ten or more times. The chain uses TRBV7-2 and TRBJ2-3; perhaps TRBD1 as D (5 bases). Trimming removed 5 bases from V and 1 base from J, with 10 bases in between. The germline V gene encodes CDR1 SGHTA and CDR2 FQGNSA. The CDR3 sequence is 14 residues long. The DNA for the CDR3 is TGTGCCAGCAGCCTCAGGGCCGGCACAGATACGCAGTATTTT. Its translation is CASSLRAGTDTQYF.

This rearrangement joins TRBV13 to TRBJ2-1; D perhaps matches TRBD1 (6 bases). Germline CDR1 is PRHDT and CDR2 is FYEKMQ (reference sequence). Trimming pared 2 bases from V and 7 bases from J, leaving 12 bases between. The CDR3 is 14 residues long. This CDR3 reads CASSLRQAGNEQFF. DNA for the CDR3: TGTGCCAGCAGCTTACGACAGGCGGGTAATGAGCAGTTCTTC. Together with reference TRBV13 and TRBJ2-1, the CDR3 gives the full variable domain: AAGVIQSPRHLIKEKRETATLKCYPIPRHDTVYWYQQGPGQDPQFLISFYEKMQSDKGSIPDRFSAQQFSDYHSELNMSSLELGDSALYFCASSLRQAGNEQFFGPGTRLTVL.

The chain is built from TRBV4-1 and TRBJ1-6, with 9 bases that match TRBD1. CDR3 length: 16 residues. In germline, CDR1 is MGHRA, CDR2 YSYEKL. V lost 1 base and J lost 6; bases outside the gene matches: 4. CDR3 protein: CASSQAQTGGNSPLHF. The CDR3 DNA follows: TGCGCCAGCAGCCAAGCTCAGACAGGGGGTAATTCACCCCTCCACTTT.

This clonotype has more than one count but fewer than ten. The chain has TRBV27 and TRBJ1-5; maybe TRBD1 (6 bases). The germline V gene has CDR1 MNHEY and CDR2 SMNVEV (reference sequence). CDR3 length equals 13 residues. Trimming left V 3 bases short and J 7 bases short, with 10 bases between. The CDR3 coding sequence is TGTGCCAGCAGTTTCTCAGGACAGCAGCCCCAGCATTTT. Translated, it gives CASSFSGQQPQHF.

This clonotype occurred many times. This chain joins TRBV7-8 and TRBJ2-1, with 16 bases aligning to TRBD2. The CDR3 consists of 17 residues. The V and J ends lost 4 bases and 8 bases, in that order; junction bases with no gene match: 8. Germline V gene sequence: CDR1 SGHVS, CDR2 FQNEAQ. CDR3 bases: TGTGCCAGCAGCTCTACGGGACTAGCGGGGGGGATCGATGAGCAGTTCTTC. Translating gives CASSSTGLAGGIDEQFF.

V gene TRBV28 combines with J gene TRBJ2-7, with 7 bases identical to TRBD2. Germline CDR1 MDHEN, CDR2 SYDVKM. The CDR3 sequence is 15 residues long. Here the CDR3 DNA reads TGTGCCTGCAGTCCCCAATGGGCGGGGGTCTACGAGCAGTACGTC. Translation gives CACSPQWAGVYEQYV.

The rearrangement joins TRBV5-1 to TRBJ1-1, with D maybe TRBD1 (6 bases). Germline V gene data show CDR1 as SGHRS and CDR2 as YFSETQ. The V and J ends lost 4 bases and 0 bases respectively, with 13 bases between them. CDR3 length: 15 residues. CDR3 sequence reads: CASSRKGDMNTEAFF. The CDR3 bases are TGCGCCAGCAGCCGCAAGGGGGACATGAACACTGAAGCTTTCTTT.

In this sample, this clonotype turned up a few times. V gene TRBV6-1 combines with J gene TRBJ2-3; TRBD1 aligns across 8 bases. Germline CDR1 is MNHNS and CDR2 is SASEGT. The CDR3 totals 15 residues. J was trimmed by 4 bases and V by 5 bases; bases with no gene match: 8. CDR3 in DNA: TGTGCCAGCAGTCCCGGACAGGGTATGGCAGATACGCAGTATTTT. Protein: CASSPGQGMADTQYF.

This rearrangement joins TRBV7-9 to TRBJ1-1, with a possible D match to TRBD1 (6 bases). Trimming stripped 8 bases from V and 4 bases from J, with 17 bases between. The length of the CDR3 is 14 residues. Germline CDR1 and CDR2: SEHNR and FQNEAQ (reference sequence). CDR3 DNA: TGTGCCAGCTTTCCTTCAGGGGCGATCACTGAAGCTTTCTTT. Its protein is CASFPSGAITEAFF.

The V gene is TRBV7-2, the J gene TRBJ1-6; TRBD1 aligns across 7 bases. Germline V CDR1 and CDR2: SGHTA, FQGNSA. The CDR3 covers 15 residues. V shed 3 bases, J shed 5 bases, and the junction held 4 bases outside the gene matches. The DNA of the CDR3 is TGTGCCAGCAGCTTGCAGGGGGAAGATAATTCACCCCTCCACTTT. This encodes CASSLQGEDNSPLHF.

The V and J genes are TRBV12-3 or TRBV12-4 and TRBJ2-3, with D perhaps matching TRBD2 (7 bases). Trimming pared 7 bases from V and 4 bases from J, leaving 15 bases between. The CDR3 totals 14 residues. The CDR3 loop is CASTNGGGADTQYF. CDR3 sequence (DNA): TGTGCCAGCACCAACGGAGGGGGGGCAGATACGCAGTATTTT.

The gene calls are TRBV6-6 and TRBJ2-1, with 8 nucleotides matching TRBD2. Unmatched junction bases numbered 8, after V lost 7 bases and J lost 6 bases. This CDR3 is built from 14 residues. Germline lookup yields CDR1 MNHNY and CDR2 SVGAGI (reference sequence). CDR3 nucleotide sequence: TGTGCCAGCACCCCGGGGGGGCGGGGCAATGAGCAGTTCTTC. Residues: CASTPGGRGNEQFF.

The CDR3: CASSQDVMEYSSYNEQFF. CDR3 bases: TGCGCCAGCAGCCAAGATGTCATGGAATATAGCTCCTACAATGAGCAGTTCTTC. V usage is TRBV4-3 and J usage is TRBJ2-1; D not certain. V dropped 0 bases and J dropped 0 bases, with 15 bases sitting between them. The germline gives CDR1 LGHNA, CDR2 YSLEER. CDR3 length: 18 amino acids.

This clonotype was seen a few times. The genes are TRBV25-1 and TRBJ2-7, with 8 positions matching TRBD1. V lost 1 base, J lost 2 bases, and 10 bases stayed unmatched. CDR3 length equals 17 residues. Germline assignment: CDR1 MGHDK and CDR2 SYGVNS. CDR3 in amino acids: CASSEFPLGQGPYEQYF. CDR3 in DNA: TGTGCCAGCAGTGAATTCCCCCTTGGACAGGGACCCTACGAGCAGTACTTC.

This chain joins TRBV6-1 and TRBJ1-1; D is undetermined. V was cut by 4 bases and J by 3 bases, with 9 bases left in between. The germline gives CDR1 MNHNS, CDR2 SASEGT. This CDR3 region has 13 residues. CDR3 residues: CASSVTDYTEAFF. For the CDR3, the DNA is TGTGCCAGCAGTGTTACCGATTACACTGAAGCTTTCTTT.

CDR3: CASSEWGVQPQHF. The CDR3 region has the DNA TGTGCCAGCAGTGAGTGGGGGGTCCAGCCCCAGCATTTT. The chain is built from TRBV6-1 and TRBJ1-5, with D maybe TRBD1 (5 bases). Germline V gene data show CDR1 as MNHNS and CDR2 as SASEGT. The V end was cut by 3 bases, the J end by 7 bases, with 10 bases between. The CDR3 is 13 amino acids.

J is TRBJ2-1 and V is TRBV7-9; D is undetermined. In germline, CDR1 is SEHNR, CDR2 FQNEAQ (reference sequence). The CDR3 consists of 15 residues. V lost 5 bases to trimming and J lost 8 bases, with 19 bases between them. The CDR3 DNA follows: TGTGCCAGCAGCCCAACCGGGCTCATGCAGGATGAGCAGTTCTTC. Its translation is CASSPTGLMQDEQFF.